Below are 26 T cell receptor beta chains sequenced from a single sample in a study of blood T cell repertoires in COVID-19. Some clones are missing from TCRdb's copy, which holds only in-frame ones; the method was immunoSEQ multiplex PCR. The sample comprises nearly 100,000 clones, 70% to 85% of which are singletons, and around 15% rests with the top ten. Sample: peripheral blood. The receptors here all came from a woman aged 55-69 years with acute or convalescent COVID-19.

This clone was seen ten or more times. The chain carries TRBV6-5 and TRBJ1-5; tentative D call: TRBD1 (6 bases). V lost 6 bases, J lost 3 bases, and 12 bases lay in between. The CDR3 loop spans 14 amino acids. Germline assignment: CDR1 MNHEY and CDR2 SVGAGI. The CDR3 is CASSTQGNNQPQHF. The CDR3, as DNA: TGTGCCAGCAGCACACAGGGAAACAATCAGCCCCAGCATTTT.

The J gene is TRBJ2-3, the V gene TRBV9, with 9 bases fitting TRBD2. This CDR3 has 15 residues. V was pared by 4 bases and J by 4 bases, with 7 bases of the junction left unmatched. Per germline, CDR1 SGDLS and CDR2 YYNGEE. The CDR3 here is CASSPSGGRADTQYF. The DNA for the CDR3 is TGTGCCAGCAGCCCCAGCGGGGGGAGGGCAGATACGCAGTATTTT.

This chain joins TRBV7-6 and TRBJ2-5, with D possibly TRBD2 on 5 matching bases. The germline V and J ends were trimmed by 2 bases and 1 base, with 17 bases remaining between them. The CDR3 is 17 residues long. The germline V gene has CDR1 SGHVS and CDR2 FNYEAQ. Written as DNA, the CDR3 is TGTGCCAGCAGCTTACGGAGAGCGAGCGGACGCCAAGAGACCCAGTACTTC. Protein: CASSLRRASGRQETQYF.

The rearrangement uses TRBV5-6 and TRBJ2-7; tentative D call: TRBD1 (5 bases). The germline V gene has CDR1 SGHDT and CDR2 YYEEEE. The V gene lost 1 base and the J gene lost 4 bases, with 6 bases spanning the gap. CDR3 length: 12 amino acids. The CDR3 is CASSLSGYEQYF. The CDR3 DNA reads TGTGCCAGCAGCTTGTCAGGGTACGAGCAGTACTTC.

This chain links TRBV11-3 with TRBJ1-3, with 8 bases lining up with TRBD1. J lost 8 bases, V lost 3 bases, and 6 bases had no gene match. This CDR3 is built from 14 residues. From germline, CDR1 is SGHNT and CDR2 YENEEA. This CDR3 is CASSFRGQVDTIYF. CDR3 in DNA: TGTGCCAGCAGCTTTAGGGGACAGGTCGACACCATATATTTT.

In nucleotides, the CDR3 is TGTGCCAGCAGCCGCCCCCCGGGGGGCGGCACAGATACGCAGTATTTT. This sequence encodes CASSRPPGGGTDTQYF. The chain employs TRBV7-9 and TRBJ2-3, with D possibly matching TRBD2 (7 bases). Trimming took 5 bases from V and 1 from J, leaving 16 bases between them. The CDR3 totals 16 residues. Germline V CDR1 and CDR2: SEHNR, FQNEAQ (reference sequence). Full variable domain (missing parts from reference TRBV7-9 and TRBJ2-3): DTGVSQNPRHKITKRGQNVTFRCDPISEHNRLYWYRQTLGQGPEFLTYFQNEAQLEKSRLLSDRFSAERPKGSFSTLEIQRTEQGDSAMYLCASSRPPGGGTDTQYFGPGTRLTVL.

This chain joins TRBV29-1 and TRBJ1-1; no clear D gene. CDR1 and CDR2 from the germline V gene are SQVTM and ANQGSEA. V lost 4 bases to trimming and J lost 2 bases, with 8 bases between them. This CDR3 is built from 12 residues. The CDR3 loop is CSVATENTEAFF. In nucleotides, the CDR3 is TGCAGCGTTGCTACAGAAAACACTGAAGCTTTCTTT. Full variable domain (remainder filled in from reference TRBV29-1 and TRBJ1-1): SAVISQKPSRDICQRGTSLTIQCQVDSQVTMMFWYRQQPGQSLTLIATANQGSEATYESGFVIDKFPISRPNLTFSTLTVSNMSPEDSSIYLCSVATENTEAFFGQGTRLTVV.

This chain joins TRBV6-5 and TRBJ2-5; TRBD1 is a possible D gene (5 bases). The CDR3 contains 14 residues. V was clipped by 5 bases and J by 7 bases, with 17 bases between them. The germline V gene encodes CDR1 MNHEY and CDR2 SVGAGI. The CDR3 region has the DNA TGTGCCAGCAGTAGCCCGGGCCTTGGGGCGACCCAGTACTTC. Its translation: CASSSPGLGATQYF.

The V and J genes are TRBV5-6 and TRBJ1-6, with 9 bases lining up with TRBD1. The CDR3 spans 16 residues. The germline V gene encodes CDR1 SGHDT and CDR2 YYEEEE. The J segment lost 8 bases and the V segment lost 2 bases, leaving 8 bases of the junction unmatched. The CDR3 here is CASSFTGTGTYSPLHF. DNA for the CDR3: TGTGCCAGCAGCTTTACCGGGACAGGGACCTATTCACCCCTCCACTTT.

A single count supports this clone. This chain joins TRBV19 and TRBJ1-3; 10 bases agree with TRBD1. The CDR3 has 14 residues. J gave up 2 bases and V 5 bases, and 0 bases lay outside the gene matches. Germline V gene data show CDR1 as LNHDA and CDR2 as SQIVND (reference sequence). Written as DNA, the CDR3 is TGTGCCAGTAGTGGACAGGGGGCTGGAAACACCATATATTTT. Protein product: CASSGQGAGNTIYF.

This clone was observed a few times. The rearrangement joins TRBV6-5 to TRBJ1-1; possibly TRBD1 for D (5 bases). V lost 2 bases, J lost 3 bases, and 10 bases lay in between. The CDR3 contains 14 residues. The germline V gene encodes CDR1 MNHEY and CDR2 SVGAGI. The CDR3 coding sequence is TGTGCCAGCAGTTACAGGGGCGCGCACACTGAAGCTTTCTTT. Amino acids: CASSYRGAHTEAFF.

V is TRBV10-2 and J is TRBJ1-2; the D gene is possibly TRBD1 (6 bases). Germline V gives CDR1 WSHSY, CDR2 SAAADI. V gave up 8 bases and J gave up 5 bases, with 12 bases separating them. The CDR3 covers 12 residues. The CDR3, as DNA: TGCGCCAGCTTAAAGGACAGTTATGGCTACACCTTC. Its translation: CASLKDSYGYTF.

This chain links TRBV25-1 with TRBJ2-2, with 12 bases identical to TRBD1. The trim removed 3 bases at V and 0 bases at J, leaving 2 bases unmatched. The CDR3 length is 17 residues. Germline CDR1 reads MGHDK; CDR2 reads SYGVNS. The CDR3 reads CASSDGTGGTNTGELFF. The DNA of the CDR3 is TGTGCCAGCAGTGATGGGACAGGGGGCACGAACACCGGGGAGCTGTTTTTT. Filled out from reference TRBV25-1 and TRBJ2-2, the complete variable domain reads EADIYQTPRYLVIGTGKKITLECSQTMGHDKMYWYQQDPGMELHLIHYSYGVNSTEKGDLSSESTVSRIRTEHFPLTLESARPSHTSQYLCASSDGTGGTNTGELFFGEGSRLTVL.

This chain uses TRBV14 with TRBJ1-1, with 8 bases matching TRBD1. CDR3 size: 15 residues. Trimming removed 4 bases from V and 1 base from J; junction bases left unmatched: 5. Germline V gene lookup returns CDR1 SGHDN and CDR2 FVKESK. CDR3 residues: CASSRAGTGNTEAFF. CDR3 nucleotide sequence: TGTGCCAGCAGCCGAGCCGGGACAGGGAACACTGAAGCTTTCTTT.

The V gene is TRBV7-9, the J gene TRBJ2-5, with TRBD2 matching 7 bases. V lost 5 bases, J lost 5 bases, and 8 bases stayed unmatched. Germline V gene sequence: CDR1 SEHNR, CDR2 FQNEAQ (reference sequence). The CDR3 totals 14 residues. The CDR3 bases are TGTGCCAGCAGCCGGGGGGAGGGCCGTGAGACCCAGTACTTC. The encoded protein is CASSRGEGRETQYF.

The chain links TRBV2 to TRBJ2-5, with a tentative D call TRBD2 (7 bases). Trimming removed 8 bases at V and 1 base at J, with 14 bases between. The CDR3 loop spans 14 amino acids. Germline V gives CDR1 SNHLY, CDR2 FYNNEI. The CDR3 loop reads CASRVGGAQETQYF. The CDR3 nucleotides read TGTGCCAGCCGTGTAGGGGGGGCCCAAGAGACCCAGTACTTC.

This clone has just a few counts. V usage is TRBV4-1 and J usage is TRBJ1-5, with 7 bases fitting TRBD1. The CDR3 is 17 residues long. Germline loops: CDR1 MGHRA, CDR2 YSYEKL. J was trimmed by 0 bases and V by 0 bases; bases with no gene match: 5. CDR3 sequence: CASSQERGGDSNQPQHF. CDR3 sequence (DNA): TGCGCCAGCAGCCAAGAGAGAGGGGGCGATAGCAATCAGCCCCAGCATTTT.

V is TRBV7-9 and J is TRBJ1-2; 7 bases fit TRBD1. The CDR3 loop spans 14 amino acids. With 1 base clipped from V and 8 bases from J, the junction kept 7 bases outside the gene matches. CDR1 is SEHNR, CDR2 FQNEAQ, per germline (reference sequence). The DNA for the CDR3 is TGTGCCAGCAGCTTAGGGACAGGCTTTATAGGCTACACCTTC. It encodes CASSLGTGFIGYTF.

CDR3 residues: CASALQGAYEQYF. Here the CDR3 DNA reads TGTGCCAGCGCACTTCAGGGGGCATACGAGCAGTACTTC. V and J are TRBV12-3 or TRBV12-4 and TRBJ2-7, with 8 bases that match TRBD1. After removal of 8 bases from V and 4 bases from J, the junction contained 7 bases not matched to a gene. This CDR3 spans 13 amino acids.

For the CDR3, the DNA is TGTGCCAGCACGAGAGGGACTAGCGGGACCGGGGAGCTGTTTTTT. Protein product: CASTRGTSGTGELFF. The chain uses TRBV2 and TRBJ2-2, with TRBD2 identical over 12 bases. The germline gives CDR1 SNHLY, CDR2 FYNNEI. CDR3 size: 15 residues. Trimming removed 7 bases from V and 5 bases from J; junction bases left unmatched: 5. Variable domain in full (rest from reference TRBV2 and TRBJ2-2): EPEVTQTPSHQVTQMGQEVILRCVPISNHLYFYWYRQILGQKVEFLVSFYNNEISEKSEIFDDQFSVERPDGSNFTLKIRSTKLEDSAMYFCASTRGTSGTGELFFGEGSRLTVL.

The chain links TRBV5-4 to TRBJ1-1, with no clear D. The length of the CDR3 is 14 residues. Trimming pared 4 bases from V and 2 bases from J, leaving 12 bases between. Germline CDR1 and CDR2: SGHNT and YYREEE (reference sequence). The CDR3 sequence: CASSRQATNTEAFF. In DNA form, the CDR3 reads TGTGCCAGCAGCCGACAAGCAACCAACACTGAAGCTTTCTTT.

CDR3 DNA sequence: TGTGCCTGGAGTAGTAGCTCACCCCTCCACTTT. Its protein product is CAWSSSSPLHF. The chain is built from TRBV30 and TRBJ1-6; D unresolved. This CDR3 has 11 amino acids. Germline loops: CDR1 GTSNPN, CDR2 SVGIG (reference sequence). The V gene lost 2 bases and the J gene lost 10 bases, with 6 bases spanning the gap.

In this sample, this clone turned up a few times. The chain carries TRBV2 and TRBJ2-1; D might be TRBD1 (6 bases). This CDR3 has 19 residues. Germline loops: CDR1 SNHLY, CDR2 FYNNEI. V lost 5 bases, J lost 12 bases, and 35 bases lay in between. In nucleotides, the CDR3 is TGTGCCAGCAGTCAAAACATCTGGGCTCGGACTGGGTCAGGGGTTTTGCAGTTCTTC. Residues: CASSQNIWARTGSGVLQFF.

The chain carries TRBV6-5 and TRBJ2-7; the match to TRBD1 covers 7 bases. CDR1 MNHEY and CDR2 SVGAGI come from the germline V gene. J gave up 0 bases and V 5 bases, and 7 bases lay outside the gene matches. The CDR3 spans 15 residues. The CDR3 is CASSPRQGSSYEQYF. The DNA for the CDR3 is TGTGCCAGCAGTCCTCGACAGGGAAGCTCCTACGAGCAGTACTTC.

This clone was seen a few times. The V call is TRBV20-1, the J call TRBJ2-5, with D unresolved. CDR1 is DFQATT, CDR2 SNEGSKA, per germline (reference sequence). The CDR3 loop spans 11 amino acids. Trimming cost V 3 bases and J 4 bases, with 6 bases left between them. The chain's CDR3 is CSASDRETQYF. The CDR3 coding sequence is TGCAGTGCTAGTGACCGAGAGACCCAGTACTTC.

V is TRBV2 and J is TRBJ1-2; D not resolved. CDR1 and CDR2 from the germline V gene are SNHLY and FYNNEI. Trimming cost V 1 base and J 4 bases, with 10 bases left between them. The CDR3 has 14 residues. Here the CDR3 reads CASSEGQLSYGYTF. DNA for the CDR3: TGTGCCAGCAGTGAAGGTCAGTTAAGCTATGGCTACACCTTC.